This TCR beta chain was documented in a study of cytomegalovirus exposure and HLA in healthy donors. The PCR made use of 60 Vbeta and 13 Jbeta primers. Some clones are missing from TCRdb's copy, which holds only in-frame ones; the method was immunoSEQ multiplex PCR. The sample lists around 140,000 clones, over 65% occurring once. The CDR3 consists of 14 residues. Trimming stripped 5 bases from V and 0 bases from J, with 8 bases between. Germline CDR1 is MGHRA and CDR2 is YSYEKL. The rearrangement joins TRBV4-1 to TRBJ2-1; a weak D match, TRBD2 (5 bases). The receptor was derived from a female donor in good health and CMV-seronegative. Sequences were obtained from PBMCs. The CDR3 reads CASSDRDSYNEQFF. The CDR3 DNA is TGCGCCAGCAGCGACCGGGACTCCTACAATGAGCAGTTCTTC.